This TCR beta chain was identified during a study of blood T cell repertoires in COVID-19. As for the study in general: Samples taken during acute and convalescent COVID-19 were collected in the United States, Italy and Spain. Nucleic acid was either cDNA or gDNA, and it came from T cells, B-cell-depleted T cells, or PBMCs.

In its sample, this clone was seen a few times. After removal of 6 bases from V and 3 bases from J, the junction contained 5 bases not matched to a gene. The CDR3 contains 14 residues. Germline V gene sequence: CDR1 SNHLY, CDR2 FYNNEI. Original methodology: Estimation of nucleated cell counts was performed using reference gene primer amplification. Repertoires were generated with immunoSEQ multiplex PCR, while TCRdb's copy carries only in-frame clones and drops some. That table gives V, J and clone size, and the DNA gave D and trimming. This sample yields about 92,000 clones, of which roughly 80% are seen a single time; roughly 8.2% belongs to the top ten.

J is TRBJ2-1 and V is TRBV2; 7 bases line up with TRBD1. This TCR was recovered from a man aged 50 to 59 who had recovered from COVID-19. Sequenced material: peripheral blood. The CDR3 DNA follows: TGTGCCAGCAGAGGACAGGAAAACTACAATGAGCAGTTCTTC. Its protein product is CASRGQENYNEQFF.